This entry lists 20 T cell receptor beta chains sequenced from one sample in a study of T cell responses to AZD1222 COVID-19 vaccine. Repertoires were generated with immunoSEQ multiplex PCR, while TCRdb's copy carries only in-frame clones and drops some. The sample lists about 130,000 clones, 92% seen once, with around 1.9% in the top ten. Material: peripheral blood, obtained on day 0 of AZD1222 vaccination. These receptors came from an adult in good health.

The chain carries TRBV6-5 and TRBJ2-2; D is uncertain. The V end was cut by 0 bases, the J end by 1 base, with 3 bases between. Germline assignment: CDR1 MNHEY and CDR2 SVGAGI. The CDR3 loop spans 14 amino acids. The chain's CDR3 is CASSYSWNTGELFF. CDR3 nucleotide sequence: TGTGCCAGCAGTTACTCTTGGAACACCGGGGAGCTGTTTTTT.

CDR3 sequence (DNA): TGTGCCAGTAGTATAGATTTTAAGAGCTCCTATAATTCACCCCTCCACTTT. Its protein product is CASSIDFKSSYNSPLHF. The chain couples TRBV19 to TRBJ1-6; D call uncertain. Germline CDR1 and CDR2: LNHDA and SQIVND (reference sequence). The germline V and J ends were trimmed by 0 bases and 0 bases, with 9 bases remaining between them. The CDR3 totals 17 residues.

This chain uses TRBV9 with TRBJ2-7, with D possibly being TRBD1 (5 bases). This CDR3 is 14 amino acids long. The germline gives CDR1 SGDLS, CDR2 YYNGEE. Trimming removed 0 bases from V and 6 bases from J, with 13 bases in between. The CDR3 here is CASSVDPGSPEQYF. The CDR3 DNA reads TGTGCCAGCAGCGTAGACCCAGGGTCCCCCGAGCAGTACTTC.

The V gene is TRBV7-2, the J gene TRBJ2-5; tentatively, D is TRBD1 or TRBD2 (5 bases each). This CDR3 has 17 residues. V gave up 1 base and J gave up 5 bases, with 20 bases separating them. The germline CDR1 and CDR2 sequences are SGHTA and FQGNSA. CDR3 bases: TGTGCCAGCAGCTTAGTGGGTGCCCGGGGCGCCGGTGAGACCCAGTACTTC. Its translation is CASSLVGARGAGETQYF.

The chain employs TRBV3-1 (or the pseudogene TRBV3-2) and TRBJ2-2; D perhaps matches TRBD2 (6 bases). Trimming stripped 7 bases from V and 4 bases from J, with 13 bases between. The germline gives CDR1 LGHDT, CDR2 YNNKEL (reference sequence). The CDR3 is 14 amino acids. The CDR3 here is CASNALRGTGELFF. CDR3 in DNA: TGTGCCAGCAACGCCCTGCGGGGCACCGGGGAGCTGTTTTTT.

The chain employs TRBV18 and TRBJ1-6; 9 bases fit TRBD1. There are 15 residues in the CDR3. V lost 5 bases and J lost 9; bases outside the gene matches: 8. The germline CDR1 and CDR2 sequences are KGHSH and LQKENI. This CDR3 is CASSIGTGNPSPLHF. In nucleotides, the CDR3 is TGTGCCAGCTCAATTGGGACAGGGAATCCTTCACCCCTCCACTTT.

The J gene is TRBJ2-3, the V gene TRBV19, with D perhaps matching TRBD2 (5 bases). Germline V gene lookup returns CDR1 LNHDA and CDR2 SQIVND (reference sequence). CDR3 length equals 16 residues. The ends were cut back, 7 bases at V and 4 bases at J, with 21 bases in the middle. The CDR3 nucleotides read TGTGCCAGTACCCTGATATCTGGGTCCGGGGCAGATACGCAGTATTTT. As protein: CASTLISGSGADTQYF.

The chain has TRBV30 and TRBJ2-7, with D maybe TRBD1 (6 bases). CDR1 GTSNPN and CDR2 SVGIG come from the germline V gene (reference sequence). The ends were cut back, 0 bases at V and 1 base at J, with 10 bases in the middle. The CDR3 length is 14 residues. The CDR3 reads CAWSVSTGSYEQYF. The CDR3 DNA follows: TGTGCCTGGAGTGTAAGTACAGGGTCCTACGAGCAGTACTTC.

The chain employs TRBV12-5 and TRBJ2-2, with D uncertain. The CDR3 contains 12 residues. V gave up 1 base and J gave up 7 bases, with 4 bases separating them. CDR1 is LGHNT and CDR2 is FRNRAP in the germline V gene. The CDR3 loop is CASGLDGGELFF. DNA of the CDR3: TGTGCTAGTGGTTTGGACGGCGGGGAGCTGTTTTTT.

This clone has a handful of counts. This chain connects TRBV28 to TRBJ1-2; a possible D gene is TRBD1 (6 bases). CDR3 length equals 15 residues. In germline, CDR1 is MDHEN, CDR2 SYDVKM. V lost 5 bases and J 0 bases, leaving 13 bases between the germline ends. As DNA, the CDR3 is TGTGCCAGCAGTCCATTGGACAGACCTAACTATGGCTACACCTTC. Residues: CASSPLDRPNYGYTF.

The J gene is TRBJ2-5, the V gene TRBV5-1; tentative D call: TRBD2 (5 bases). V was shortened by 1 base and J by 1 base, with 11 bases between the two germline ends. Germline values: CDR1 SGHRS, CDR2 YFSETQ. The length of the CDR3 is 15 residues. The DNA for the CDR3 is TGCGCCAGCAGCTTGAGTGCGGCGGGCCAAGAGACCCAGTACTTC. This codes for CASSLSAAGQETQYF.

The chain couples TRBV5-4 to TRBJ2-4, with 7 bases lining up with TRBD1. The CDR3 has 16 amino acids. Per germline, CDR1 SGHNT and CDR2 YYREEE (reference sequence). Trimming at V came to 0 bases and at J to 6 bases, leaving 9 bases not matched to a gene. The CDR3 spells CASSLAPGQSINIQYF. The CDR3 bases are TGTGCCAGCAGCTTGGCCCCGGGACAGAGTATAAACATTCAGTACTTC.

J is TRBJ1-5 and V is TRBV18; unclear D gene. This CDR3 region has 14 residues. Trimming removed 4 bases from V and 4 bases from J, with 11 bases in between. Germline V gives CDR1 KGHSH, CDR2 LQKENI. The CDR3 region has the DNA TGTGCCAGCTCACTGCTCAGCCGGAATCAGCCCCAGCATTTT. Translating it yields CASSLLSRNQPQHF.

This chain links TRBV7-2 with TRBJ2-2, with D hard to call. Deletions cut 0 bases from V and 7 bases from J, with 6 bases between. The CDR3 has 13 amino acids. Germline values: CDR1 SGHTA, CDR2 FQGNSA. The CDR3 DNA reads TGTGCCAGCAGCTTAGCTTTCAGCGGGGAGCTGTTTTTT. This encodes CASSLAFSGELFF.

The chain carries TRBV27 and TRBJ2-6; 9 bases are a match to TRBD1. With 1 base clipped from V and 3 bases from J, the junction kept 7 bases outside the gene matches. Germline assignment: CDR1 MNHEY and CDR2 SMNVEV (reference sequence). CDR3 size: 18 residues. The CDR3 nucleotides read TGTGCCAGCAGTTTATTAGGGACAGGGAAGCTTGGGGCCAACGTCCTGACTTTC. Protein sequence: CASSLLGTGKLGANVLTF.

The chain has TRBV6-1 and TRBJ1-4; 9 bases fit TRBD1. V was pared by 0 bases and J by 4 bases, with 6 bases of the junction left unmatched. Germline V lookup: CDR1 MNHNS, CDR2 SASEGT. This CDR3 contains 17 residues. The CDR3 nucleotides read TGTGCCAGCAGTGAAGCGCTTCTGACAGGGGGTAATGAAAAACTGTTTTTT. Protein sequence: CASSEALLTGGNEKLFF.

The sample holds one count of this clone. The chain is built from TRBV5-1 and TRBJ1-3, with 7 bases identical to TRBD1. Germline-derived CDR1 and CDR2 are SGHRS and YFSETQ. This CDR3 region has 14 residues. V lost 4 bases to trimming and J lost 1 base; unmatched junction nucleotides: 2. Written as DNA, the CDR3 is TGCGCCAGCAGCGAGGGGGCGTCTGGAAACACCATATATTTT. The encoded protein is CASSEGASGNTIYF.

This clone has a handful of counts. V and J are TRBV19 and TRBJ2-5, with D perhaps matching TRBD2 (6 bases). Between the trimmed V and J ends, which lost 3 bases and 5 bases, there was a span of 16 bases. Germline CDR1 reads LNHDA; CDR2 reads SQIVND (reference sequence). This CDR3 spans 15 amino acids. The CDR3, as DNA: TGTGCCAGTAGTATCATCGTTGGCAGCGGGGAGACCCAGTACTTC. Its translation: CASSIIVGSGETQYF.

The chain combines TRBV14 with TRBJ1-5; weak D call: TRBD1 (5 bases). The V end lost 4 bases, the J end lost 0 bases, and 13 bases lay between the germline ends. The CDR3 totals 16 residues. Per the germline V gene, CDR1 is SGHDN and CDR2 is FVKESK. DNA of the CDR3: TGTGCCAGCAGCCGCGGACAAGTTTATAGCAATCAGCCCCAGCATTTT. Translated, it gives CASSRGQVYSNQPQHF.

The J gene is TRBJ1-6, the V gene TRBV3-1 (or the pseudogene TRBV3-2), with D unclear. V lost 1 base and J lost 7, with 8 bases in between. The V gene's germline CDR1 is LGHDT and CDR2 YNNKEL (reference sequence). This CDR3 region has 14 residues. The CDR3 DNA follows: TGTGCCAGCAGCCAAGTAGGGAACAATTCACCCCTCCACTTT. It yields the protein CASSQVGNNSPLHF.